This TCR beta chain emerged from a study of T cell changes during pregnancy in multiple sclerosis. The germline CDR1 and CDR2 sequences are MNHNS and SASEGT. CDR3 length equals 14 residues. V shed 2 bases and J shed 7 bases, with 14 bases lying between them. Libraries were prepared by immunoSEQ multiplex PCR; TCRdb keeps only in-frame clonotypes and omits some of them. The sample contains about 73,000 clones, 90% of which appear only once. The gene calls are TRBV6-1 and TRBJ1-1; D is undetermined. Sequencing used peripheral blood, obtained after pregnancy. The source of this sequence is a female donor in good health, enrolled as a control in a pregnancy study. The CDR3 bases are TGTGCCAGCAGTGAAATCCCAACAGTGGTTGAAGCTTTCTTT. It specifies CASSEIPTVVEAFF.